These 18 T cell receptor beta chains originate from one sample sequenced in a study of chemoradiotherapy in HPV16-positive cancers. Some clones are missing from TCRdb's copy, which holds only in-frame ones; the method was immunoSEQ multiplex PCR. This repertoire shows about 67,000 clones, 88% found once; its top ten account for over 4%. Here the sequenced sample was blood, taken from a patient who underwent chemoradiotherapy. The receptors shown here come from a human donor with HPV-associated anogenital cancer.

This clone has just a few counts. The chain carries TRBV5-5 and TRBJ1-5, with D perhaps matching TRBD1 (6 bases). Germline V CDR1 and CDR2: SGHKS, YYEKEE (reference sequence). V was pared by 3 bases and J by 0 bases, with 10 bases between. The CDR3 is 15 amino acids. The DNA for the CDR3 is TGTGCCAGCAGCTCAGGGGCGCCTAGCAATCAGCCCCAGCATTTT. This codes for CASSSGAPSNQPQHF.

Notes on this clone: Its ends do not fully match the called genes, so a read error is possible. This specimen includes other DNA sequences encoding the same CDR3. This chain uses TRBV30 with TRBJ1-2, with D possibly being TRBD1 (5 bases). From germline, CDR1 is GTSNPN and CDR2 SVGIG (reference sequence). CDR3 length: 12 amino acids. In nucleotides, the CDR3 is TGTGCCTGGAGTAAAAGGGACCGAGGCTATACCTTC. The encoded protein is CAWSKRDRGYTF.

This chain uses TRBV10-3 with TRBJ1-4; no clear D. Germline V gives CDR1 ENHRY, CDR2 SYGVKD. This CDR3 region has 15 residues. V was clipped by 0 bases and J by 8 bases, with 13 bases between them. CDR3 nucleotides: TGTGCCATCAGTGAGTCTAGGGCACCTCGGGAAAAACTGTTTTTT. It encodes CAISESRAPREKLFF.

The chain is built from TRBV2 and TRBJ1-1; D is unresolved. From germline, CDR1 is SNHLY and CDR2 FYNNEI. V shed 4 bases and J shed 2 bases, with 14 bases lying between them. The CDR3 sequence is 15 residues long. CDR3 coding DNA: TGTGCCAGCAGTGGGGATCGGGCCGCCAACACTGAAGCTTTCTTT. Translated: CASSGDRAANTEAFF.

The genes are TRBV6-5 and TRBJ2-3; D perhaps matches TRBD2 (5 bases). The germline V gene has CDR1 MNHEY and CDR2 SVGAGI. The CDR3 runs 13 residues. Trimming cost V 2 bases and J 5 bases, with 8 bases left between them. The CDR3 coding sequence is TGTGCCAGCAGTTACGGGAGAAGAGATACGCAGTATTTT. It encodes CASSYGRRDTQYF.

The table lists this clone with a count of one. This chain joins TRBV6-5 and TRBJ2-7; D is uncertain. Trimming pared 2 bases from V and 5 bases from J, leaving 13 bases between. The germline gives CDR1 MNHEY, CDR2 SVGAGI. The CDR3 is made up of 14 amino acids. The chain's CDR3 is CASSYLNAADEQYF. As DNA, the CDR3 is TGTGCCAGCAGTTACCTTAACGCGGCGGACGAGCAGTACTTC.

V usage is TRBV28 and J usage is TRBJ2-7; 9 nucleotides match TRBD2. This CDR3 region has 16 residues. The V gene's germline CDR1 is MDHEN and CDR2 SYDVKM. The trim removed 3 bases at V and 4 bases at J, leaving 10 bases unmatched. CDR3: CASSLLPGTSLYEQYF. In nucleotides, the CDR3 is TGTGCCAGCAGTTTGCTGCCTGGGACTAGCCTGTACGAGCAGTACTTC.

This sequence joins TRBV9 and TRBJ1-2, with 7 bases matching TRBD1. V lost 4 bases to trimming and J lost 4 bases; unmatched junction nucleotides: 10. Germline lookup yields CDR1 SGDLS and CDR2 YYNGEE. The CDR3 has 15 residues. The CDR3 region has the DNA TGTGCCAGCAGCCCCCGGGACAGTCCTTTCTATGGCTACACCTTC. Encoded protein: CASSPRDSPFYGYTF.

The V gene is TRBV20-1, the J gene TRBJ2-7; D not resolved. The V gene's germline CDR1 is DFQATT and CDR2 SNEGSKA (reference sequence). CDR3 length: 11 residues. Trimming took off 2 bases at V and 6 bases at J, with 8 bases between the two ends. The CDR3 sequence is CSARTVGEQYF. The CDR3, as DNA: TGCAGTGCTAGAACAGTGGGCGAGCAGTACTTC.

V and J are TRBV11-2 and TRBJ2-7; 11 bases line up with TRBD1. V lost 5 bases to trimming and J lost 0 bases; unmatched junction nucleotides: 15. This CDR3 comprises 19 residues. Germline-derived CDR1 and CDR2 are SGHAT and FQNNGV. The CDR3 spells CASSPPDWTGGSVSYEQYF. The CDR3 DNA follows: TGTGCCAGCAGCCCGCCGGACTGGACAGGGGGCTCGGTCTCCTACGAGCAGTACTTC. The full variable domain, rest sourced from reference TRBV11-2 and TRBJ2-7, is EAGVAQSPRYKIIEKRQSVAFWCNPISGHATLYWYQQILGQGPKLLIQFQNNGVVDDSQLPKDRFSAERLKGVDSTLKIQPAKLEDSAVYLCASSPPDWTGGSVSYEQYFGPGTRLTVT.

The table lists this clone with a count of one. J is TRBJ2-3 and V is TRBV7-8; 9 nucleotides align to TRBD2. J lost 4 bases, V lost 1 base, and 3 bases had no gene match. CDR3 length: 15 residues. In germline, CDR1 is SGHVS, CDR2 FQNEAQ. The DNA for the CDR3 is TGTGCCAGCAGCTTAGTAGCGGGGGTGCCAGATACGCAGTATTTT. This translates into CASSLVAGVPDTQYF.

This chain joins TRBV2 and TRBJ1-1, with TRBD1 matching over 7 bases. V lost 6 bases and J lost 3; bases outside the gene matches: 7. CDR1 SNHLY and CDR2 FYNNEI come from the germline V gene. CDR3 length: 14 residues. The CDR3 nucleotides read TGTGCCAGCAGAGAGACAGGGTCGTACACTGAAGCTTTCTTT. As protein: CASRETGSYTEAFF.

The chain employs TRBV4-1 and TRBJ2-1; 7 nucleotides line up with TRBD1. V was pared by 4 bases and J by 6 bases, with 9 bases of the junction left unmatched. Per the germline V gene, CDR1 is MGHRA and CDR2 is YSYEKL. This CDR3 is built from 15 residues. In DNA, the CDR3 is TGCGCCAGCAGCCCCGGACAGGAGATTCCCAATGAGCAGTTCTTC. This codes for CASSPGQEIPNEQFF.

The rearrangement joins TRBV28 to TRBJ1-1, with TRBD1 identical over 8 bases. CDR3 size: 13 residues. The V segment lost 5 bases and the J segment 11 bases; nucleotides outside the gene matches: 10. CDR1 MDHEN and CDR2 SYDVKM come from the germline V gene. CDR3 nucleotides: TGTGCCAGCAGTGCAGACAGGGGTGGCGGGGCTTTCTTT. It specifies CASSADRGGGAFF.

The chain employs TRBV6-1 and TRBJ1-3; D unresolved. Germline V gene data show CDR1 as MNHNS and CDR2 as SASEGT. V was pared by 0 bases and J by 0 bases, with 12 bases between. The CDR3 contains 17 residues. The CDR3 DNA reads TGTGCCAGCAGTGAAGCGGGCAGGATCGACTCTGGAAACACCATATATTTT. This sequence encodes CASSEAGRIDSGNTIYF.

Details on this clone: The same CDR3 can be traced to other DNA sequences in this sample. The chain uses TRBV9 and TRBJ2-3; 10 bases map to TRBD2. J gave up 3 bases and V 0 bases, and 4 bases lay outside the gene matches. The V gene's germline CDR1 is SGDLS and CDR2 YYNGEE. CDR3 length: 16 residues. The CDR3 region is CASSVGLAGGTDTQYF. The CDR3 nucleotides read TGTGCCAGCAGCGTAGGATTAGCGGGAGGTACAGATACGCAGTATTTT.

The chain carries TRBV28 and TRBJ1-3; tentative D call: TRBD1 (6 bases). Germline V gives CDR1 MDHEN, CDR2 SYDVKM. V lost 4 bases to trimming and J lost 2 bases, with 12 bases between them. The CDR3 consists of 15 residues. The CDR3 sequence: CASSSTGKAGNTIYF. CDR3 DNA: TGTGCCAGCAGTTCTACAGGGAAGGCTGGAAACACCATATATTTT.

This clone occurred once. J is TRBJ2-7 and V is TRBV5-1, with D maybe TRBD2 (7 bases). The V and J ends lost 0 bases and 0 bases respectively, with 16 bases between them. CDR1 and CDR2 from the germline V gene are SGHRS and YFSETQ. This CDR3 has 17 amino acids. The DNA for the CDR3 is TGCGCCAGCAGCTTGGGCGGGGGCGAGCTATTCTCCTACGAGCAGTACTTC. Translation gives CASSLGGGELFSYEQYF.